Listed here are 13 T cell receptor beta chains from one sample, sequenced in a study of blood T cell repertoires in COVID-19. Here immunoSEQ multiplex PCR was the method, and the copy in TCRdb shows in-frame clones only, minus some. The table has approximately 210,000 clones, under 90% seen once. Sample: peripheral blood. Source of these receptors: a man aged 25-45 years with active or convalescent COVID-19.

The genes are TRBV30 and TRBJ1-1; TRBD1 aligns across 7 bases. The V gene end was trimmed by 5 bases and the J gene end by 2 bases; junction bases not matched to a gene: 2. In germline, CDR1 is GTSNPN, CDR2 SVGIG (reference sequence). CDR3 length: 12 residues. The DNA of the CDR3 is TGTGCCTGGGACAGGGAAAACACTGAAGCTTTCTTT. Translated, it gives CAWDRENTEAFF. Full variable domain (rest looked up from reference TRBV30 and TRBJ1-1): SQTIHQWPATLVQPVGSPLSLECTVEGTSNPNLYWYRQAAGRGLQLLFYSVGIGQISSEVPQNLSASRPQDRQFILSSKKLLLSDSGFYLCAWDRENTEAFFGQGTRLTVV.

This chain joins TRBV3-1 (or the pseudogene TRBV3-2) and TRBJ1-4; the D gene is possibly TRBD1 (5 bases). CDR3 length: 15 residues. The V gene lost 0 bases and the J gene lost 7 bases, with 12 bases spanning the gap. In germline, CDR1 is LGHDT, CDR2 YNNKEL (reference sequence). DNA for the CDR3: TGTGCCAGCAGCCAAGATTGGCAGGGCGGTGAAAAACTGTTTTTT. Translation: CASSQDWQGGEKLFF.

This clone came up a few times. V usage is TRBV7-8 and J usage is TRBJ1-4, with 11 nucleotides matching TRBD1. The CDR3 sequence is 15 residues long. V shed 1 base and J 6 bases; nucleotides not matched to a gene: 1. Germline-derived CDR1 and CDR2 are SGHVS and FQNEAQ. In DNA form, the CDR3 reads TGTGCCAGCAGCTTAGGGACAGGGGGCTATGAAAAACTGTTTTTT. Protein sequence: CASSLGTGGYEKLFF.

The chain is built from TRBV6-6 and TRBJ1-2; 7 nucleotides line up with TRBD1. Germline V gene lookup returns CDR1 MNHNY and CDR2 SVGAGI (reference sequence). The J segment lost 4 bases and the V segment lost 2 bases, leaving 4 bases of the junction unmatched. The CDR3 spans 14 residues. DNA for the CDR3: TGTGCCAGCAGTTACGAAACAGGGGTCTATGGCTACACCTTC. As protein: CASSYETGVYGYTF.

This clone showed up just once. The chain is built from TRBV25-1 and TRBJ1-2; 7 bases are shared with TRBD1. The CDR3 runs to 16 residues. CDR1 MGHDK and CDR2 SYGVNS come from the germline V gene. V shed 5 bases and J 7 bases; nucleotides not matched to a gene: 16. CDR3 residues: CASSFLGPEGAGGYTF. CDR3 sequence (DNA): TGTGCCAGCAGTTTTCTAGGCCCGGAGGGGGCAGGTGGCTACACCTTC.

V is TRBV18 and J is TRBJ2-2; 7 bases agree with TRBD1. J lost 5 bases, V lost 3 bases, and 6 bases had no gene match. Looked up from germline, CDR1 is KGHSH and CDR2 is LQKENI. The CDR3 is 15 amino acids. The CDR3 DNA sequence: TGTGCCAGCTCACCTGACAGGGTTGAGACCGGGGAGCTGTTTTTT. Translation: CASSPDRVETGELFF.

The gene calls are TRBV5-6 and TRBJ1-2; TRBD1 matches at 9 bases. The CDR3 length is 15 residues. Per germline, CDR1 SGHDT and CDR2 YYEEEE. The ends lost 4 bases at V and 1 base at J; junction bases unmatched: 5. This CDR3 reads CASSGTGGINYGYTF. The CDR3 bases are TGTGCCAGCAGCGGTACAGGGGGCATTAACTATGGCTACACCTTC.

V is TRBV7-9 and J is TRBJ2-4; 8 bases map to TRBD2. Germline trimming cut 5 bases from V and 1 base from J; bases unmatched to any gene: 7. Per the germline V gene, CDR1 is SEHNR and CDR2 is FQNEAQ (reference sequence). The CDR3 covers 16 residues. CDR3 nucleotide sequence: TGTGCCAGCAGCGACCCGGGAGGGGGGGCCAAAAACATTCAGTACTTC. Protein product: CASSDPGGGAKNIQYF.

The J gene is TRBJ2-1, the V gene TRBV11-3; unclear D gene. CDR1 is SGHNT, CDR2 YENEEA, per germline. CDR3 length: 16 residues. The germline V and J ends were trimmed by 2 bases and 0 bases, with 11 bases remaining between them. CDR3 sequence reads: CASSLHSTRSYNEQFF. The CDR3 DNA follows: TGTGCCAGCAGCTTACATAGCACCCGCTCCTACAATGAGCAGTTCTTC.

The chain is built from TRBV30 and TRBJ1-2, with D perhaps TRBD1 (5 bases). The V end lost 0 bases, the J end lost 8 bases, and 13 bases lay between the germline ends. CDR1 and CDR2 (germline): GTSNPN, SVGIG (reference sequence). The CDR3 is made up of 13 amino acids. CDR3 loop: CAWSVLDSQGYTF. CDR3 bases: TGTGCCTGGAGTGTACTTGACAGCCAGGGCTACACCTTC. The variable domain in full, completed from reference TRBV30 and TRBJ1-2, reads SQTIHQWPATLVQPVGSPLSLECTVEGTSNPNLYWYRQAAGRGLQLLFYSVGIGQISSEVPQNLSASRPQDRQFILSSKKLLLSDSGFYLCAWSVLDSQGYTFGSGTRLTVV.

The J gene is TRBJ1-3, the V gene TRBV4-3; D is ambiguous. Trimming stripped 0 bases from V and 0 bases from J, with 6 bases between. The V gene's germline CDR1 is LGHNA and CDR2 YSLEER. CDR3 length: 15 amino acids. CDR3 amino acids: CASSQDRVSGNTIYF. In nucleotides, the CDR3 is TGCGCCAGCAGCCAAGACCGAGTCTCTGGAAACACCATATATTTT.

This rearrangement joins TRBV30 to TRBJ2-3; 7 positions match TRBD2. Trimming took 2 bases from V and 4 from J; bases not matched to a gene: 3. This CDR3 contains 13 residues. Looked up from germline, CDR1 is GTSNPN and CDR2 is SVGIG (reference sequence). CDR3: CAWSLGRADTQYF. In DNA, the CDR3 is TGTGCCTGGAGTCTGGGGAGGGCAGATACGCAGTATTTT.

This clone was recorded once. The chain uses TRBV9 and TRBJ1-6; the D gene is possibly TRBD1 (6 bases). The ends were cut back, 4 bases at V and 10 bases at J, with 18 bases in the middle. The CDR3 loop spans 15 amino acids. The germline V gene has CDR1 SGDLS and CDR2 YYNGEE. CDR3: CASSRGRQGNSPLHF. CDR3 nucleotides: TGTGCCAGCAGCCGTGGGCGGCAGGGGAACTCACCCCTCCACTTT.